Below, one T cell receptor beta chain is given with its context. In this sample, this clone turned up once. The antigen it binds to is not known. Base qualities are not provided; no much larger clone lies one nucleotide away. This entry comes from a study of PD-1 blockade in classical Hodgkin lymphoma (dated by TCRdb to the early 2020s). A note on the overall study: Nivolumab dosing was 3 mg/kg intravenously every 2 weeks, continuing until either disease progression or unacceptable toxicity. The study used CyTOF and TCR beta sequencing to define a peripheral blood immune signature of response to PD-1 blockade in classical Hodgkin lymphoma. Study-level results and caveats: Lower diversity was observed in patients in whom nivolumab was started less than 1 year after ASCT, and these patients were excluded from later analyses so that confounding by immune reconstitution would be avoided. The study was restricted to a single clinical trial cohort, and the causes of repertoire differences, possibly disease activity or prior therapy, were left undefined. CD4+ but not CD8+ TCR diversity rose significantly by C4D1 (p=0.0027 vs p=0.16), most apparent in complete responders (p=0.02). Baseline diversity similar to that of newly diagnosed patients was observed in trial patients achieving complete response, whereas significantly lower diversity was observed in partial responders and progressors. Newly diagnosed patients were reported to have lower baseline TCR diversity than healthy donors, and relapsed/refractory patients were reported to have lower baseline TCR diversity still.

The time point label corresponds to: cycle 2 day 1 (C2D1) of nivolumab. Every trial patient had relapsed following autologous stem cell transplantation, and prior brentuximab vedotin exposure was what differed among cohorts A, B and C. The trial cohort was composed of approximately 56 patients with relapsed/refractory classical Hodgkin lymphoma, for whom complete response, partial response or progressive disease was recorded as best overall response. Single-agent nivolumab was administered to trial patients in the multi-cohort phase II CheckMate 205 trial. An independent review committee assessed best overall response using the 2007 International Working Group response criteria. PBMCs from the trial were collected at three points: immediately before nivolumab initiation (C1D1), and during therapy at cycle 2 day 1 and cycle 4 day 1. Peripheral blood was collected in 8 mL Vacutainer Cell Preparation Tubes, from which PBMCs were isolated by centrifugation and then cryopreserved.

Genomic DNA was isolated using the Qiagen DNeasy kit from unsorted PBMCs as well as from negatively selected CD4+ and CD8+ fractions. Amplification of TCR beta CDR3 regions was done by immunoSEQ multiplex PCR with primers that anneal to V and J segments. A synthetic immune receptor repertoire was used to minimize amplification bias, and remaining bias was computationally removed after sequencing. In the original analysis: Custom Python scripts were used to quantify repertoire diversity as the Shannon entropy index. The unsorted, CD4+ and CD8+ repertoires were each analyzed separately, with the exception of combined analyses, where CD4+ and CD8+ sequences were merged in silico. Clonal expansion was defined as at least a 2-fold frequency increase after treatment relative to C1D1, with a pseudocount of 0.5 for undetected baseline clones. Clones with 0 or 1 copy at C1D1 were classified as singleton clones, and clones with 2 or more copies were classified as non-singleton clones. Clones expanded in unsorted samples were annotated as CD4+, CD8+ or unknown by matching protein sequences in sorted samples from the same patient. Wilcoxon tests were applied to paired samples to test diversity changes from C1D1 to C4D1. In its TCRdb copy, this immuneACCESS table keeps in-frame sequences only and misses some clones. Where compared with another copy, unresolved V genes explain less than half of these, and the others have no known cause. That table furnishes V, J and clone size, whereas the DNA furnished D and trimming. The sample table records about 46,000 clones; roughly 75% of these occur just once. 22% of the sample is held by the ten biggest clonotypes.

The germline V gene sets CDR1 to LGHNT and CDR2 to FRNRAP. The trim is 7 bases for V and 4 bases for J, with a gap of 23 bases between the germline ends. The CDR3 measures 17 amino acids from cysteine to phenylalanine. Only CDR3 DNA remains: 51 bases, in frame from the first base. The chain is assembled from TRBV12-5 and TRBJ2-1; the D segment might be TRBD1 or TRBD2, since each matches 7 bases. This sequence was found in a human donor with classical Hodgkin lymphoma. The specimen comprised peripheral blood mononuclear cells (PBMCs), sampled before the second cycle of nivolumab. CDR3 reads: CASASQGGRPRYNEQFF. The DNA is as follows: TGTGCTAGTGCCTCCCAGGGGGGGAGGCCGAGGTACAATGAGCAGTTCTTC.